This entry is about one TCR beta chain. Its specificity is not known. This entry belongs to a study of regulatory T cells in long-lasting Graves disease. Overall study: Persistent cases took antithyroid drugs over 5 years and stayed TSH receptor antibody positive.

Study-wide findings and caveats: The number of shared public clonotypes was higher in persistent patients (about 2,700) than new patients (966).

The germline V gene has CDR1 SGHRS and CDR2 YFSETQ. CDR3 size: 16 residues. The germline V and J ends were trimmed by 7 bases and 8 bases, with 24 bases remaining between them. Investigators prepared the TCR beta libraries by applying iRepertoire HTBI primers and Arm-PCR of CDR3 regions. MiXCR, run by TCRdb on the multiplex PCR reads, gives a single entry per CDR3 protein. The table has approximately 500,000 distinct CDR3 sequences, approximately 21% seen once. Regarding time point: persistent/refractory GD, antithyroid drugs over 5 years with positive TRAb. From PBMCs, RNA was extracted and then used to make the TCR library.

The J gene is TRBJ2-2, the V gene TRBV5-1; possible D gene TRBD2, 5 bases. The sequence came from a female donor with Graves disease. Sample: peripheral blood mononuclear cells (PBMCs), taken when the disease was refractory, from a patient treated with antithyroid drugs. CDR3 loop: CASHDPEHGIGGELFF. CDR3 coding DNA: TGCGCCAGCCACGACCCGGAGCACGGGATAGGGGGGGAGCTGTTTTTT. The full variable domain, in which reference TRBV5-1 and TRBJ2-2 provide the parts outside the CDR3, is KAGVTQTPRYLIKTRGQQVTLSCSPISGHRSVSWYQQTPGQGLQFLFEYFSETQRNKGNFPGRFSGRQFSNSRSEMNVSTLELGDSALYLCASHDPEHGIGGELFFGEGSRLTVL.